These T cell receptor beta chains were read from a single sample in a study of blood T cell repertoires in COVID-19. This table comes from immunoSEQ multiplex PCR, and its TCRdb copy is limited to in-frame clones, with some not included. The data hold around 300,000 clones, with over 75% observed a single time. The sequenced sample consisted of PBMCs or T cells enriched from blood (not recorded which). The receptors originated from a woman younger than 45 who had recovered from COVID-19. CDR3s include the opening cysteine and the closing phenylalanine or tryptophan. D genes are given only for firm matches. Expanded clones are given a class, and other clones once, few, many or no size at all.

V	size	J	D	CDR3	DNA
TRBV12-3/TRBV12-4	-	TRBJ2-5	-	CASSLAAETQYF	TGTGCCAGCAGTTTAGCAGCGGAGACCCAGTACTTC
TRBV19	-	TRBJ1-5	-	CASSSRSNQPQHF	TGTGCCAGTAGTAGTAGAAGCAATCAGCCCCAGCATTTT
TRBV7-2	-	TRBJ2-1	TRBD1	CASGNRGFNEQFF	TGTGCCAGCGGGAACAGGGGCTTCAATGAGCAGTTCTTC
TRBV18	-	TRBJ2-7	-	CASSPYSSPLYEQYF	TGTGCCAGCTCACCCTACAGCAGCCCCCTATACGAGCAGTACTTC
TRBV7-3	-	TRBJ2-1	TRBD1	CASSPTGVNEQFF	TGTGCCAGCAGCCCTACAGGGGTCAATGAGCAGTTCTTC
TRBV29-1	-	TRBJ2-7	TRBD2	CSVEVGGTSGSYEQYF	TGCAGCGTTGAAGTGGGCGGGACTAGCGGTTCCTACGAGCAGTACTTC
TRBV10-3	-	TRBJ2-7	-	CAISDSTKGTYEQYF	TGTGCCATCAGTGACTCGACGAAGGGGACCTACGAGCAGTACTTC
TRBV7-6	few	TRBJ1-1	-	CASSPRAGMDTEAFF	TGTGCCAGCAGCCCTAGGGCAGGGATGGACACTGAAGCTTTCTTT
TRBV28	once	TRBJ2-7	TRBD2	CASSLSWDYYEQYF	TGTGCCAGCAGCCTGAGCTGGGACTACTACGAGCAGTACTTC
TRBV5-6	-	TRBJ1-1	-	CASSPQDTEAFF	TGTGCCAGCAGCCCACAGGACACTGAAGCTTTCTTT
TRBV28	-	TRBJ1-2	-	CASSLWAGKGYTF	TGTGCCAGCAGTTTATGGGCAGGGAAGGGCTACACCTTC
TRBV4-3	-	TRBJ2-1	TRBD2	CASSQDLGREPNNEQFF	TGCGCCAGCAGCCAAGATTTAGGGCGGGAGCCAAACAATGAGCAGTTCTTC
TRBV3-1/TRBV3-2	-	TRBJ2-3	TRBD2	CASSQGLAGGPDTQYF	TGTGCCAGCAGCCAAGGTCTAGCGGGAGGGCCAGATACGCAGTATTTT
TRBV7-2	-	TRBJ2-1	TRBD2	CASSLTHPGLAYNEQFF	TGTGCCAGCAGCTTAACCCATCCTGGACTAGCGTACAATGAGCAGTTCTTC
TRBV28	once	TRBJ2-1	-	CASSLRGYGYNEQFF	TGTGCCAGCAGTTTAAGGGGTTATGGGTACAATGAGCAGTTCTTC
TRBV20-1	few	TRBJ1-5	-	CSTQGNQPQHF	TGCTCTACCCAGGGAAATCAGCCCCAGCATTTT
TRBV9	-	TRBJ2-1	TRBD1	CASSPRDRALNEQFF	TGTGCCAGCAGCCCCCGGGACAGGGCACTCAATGAGCAGTTCTTC
TRBV29-1	-	TRBJ1-2	-	CSVEDSTGYGYTF	TGCAGCGTTGAAGACTCGACAGGTTATGGCTACACCTTC
TRBV24-1	-	TRBJ2-7	TRBD1	CATSDPAEGAYEQYF	TGTGCCACCAGTGATCCCGCCGAGGGGGCATACGAGCAGTACTTC
TRBV30	-	TRBJ2-6	TRBD1	CAFSRDRSISGANVLTF	TGTGCCTTTTCCAGGGACAGGTCGATCTCTGGGGCCAACGTCCTGACTTTC
TRBV19	-	TRBJ1-1	-	CVIEFDNKNTEAFF	TGTGTCATAGAGTTTGACAACAAGAACACTGAAGCTTTCTTT
TRBV7-9	-	TRBJ2-2	TRBD2	CASSSSGRFGGELFF	TGTGCCAGCAGCTCTAGCGGGAGATTTGGCGGGGAGCTGTTTTTT
TRBV28	few	TRBJ1-1	-	CASSPRWGGYTEAFF	TGTGCCAGCAGCCCTAGGTGGGGGGGCTACACTGAAGCTTTCTTT
TRBV5-4	few	TRBJ1-5	-	CASSLVPGGNQPQHF	TGTGCCAGCAGCCTTGTCCCCGGGGGCAATCAGCCCCAGCATTTT
TRBV18	-	TRBJ2-7	-	CASSLSETGYEQYF	TGTGCCAGCTCACTTTCAGAGACAGGCTACGAGCAGTACTTC
TRBV10-3	-	TRBJ2-7	-	CAISESFSGSLVHYEQYF	TGTGCCATCAGTGAGTCTTTCTCTGGGTCCCTAGTCCACTACGAGCAGTACTTC
TRBV4-3	-	TRBJ2-3	TRBD2	CASSQDSGRATDTQYF	TGCGCCAGCAGCCAAGATAGCGGGAGAGCGACAGATACGCAGTATTTT
TRBV3-1/TRBV3-2	-	TRBJ1-6	-	CASSPTGVIGSPLHF	TGTGCCAGCAGCCCTACGGGGGTCATAGGCTCACCCCTCCACTTT
TRBV11-2	-	TRBJ2-1	TRBD1	CASSLNRQGSYNEQFF	TGTGCCAGCAGCTTAAATAGACAGGGCTCCTACAATGAGCAGTTCTTC
TRBV3-1/TRBV3-2	-	TRBJ2-7	-	CASSPMTALSYEQYF	TGTGCCAGCAGCCCCATGACAGCCCTCTCCTACGAGCAGTACTTC
TRBV6-2/TRBV6-3	-	TRBJ2-7	-	CASSPTGTGTYEQYF	TGTGCCAGCAGCCCAACAGGGACGGGAACCTACGAGCAGTACTTC
TRBV4-3	-	TRBJ1-1	-	CASSQEWAGNTEAFF	TGCGCCAGCAGCCAAGAATGGGCAGGGAACACTGAAGCTTTCTTT
TRBV5-4	-	TRBJ2-2	-	CASSLGQGNTGELFF	TGTGCCAGCAGCTTGGGCCAGGGGAACACCGGGGAGCTGTTTTTT
TRBV27	once	TRBJ2-1	-	CASRIAGGNEQFF	TGTGCCAGCAGAATTGCAGGGGGGAATGAGCAGTTCTTC
TRBV7-3	-	TRBJ2-2	TRBD1	CASSLEGTGGRTGELFF	TGTGCCAGCAGCTTAGAGGGGACAGGGGGTCGGACCGGGGAGCTGTTTTTT
TRBV3-1/TRBV3-2	-	TRBJ1-5	TRBD1	CASSQTGNGNQPQHF	TGTGCCAGCAGCCAGACAGGGAACGGCAATCAGCCCCAGCATTTT
TRBV5-6	-	TRBJ2-1	-	CASSFGGTNNEQFF	TGTGCCAGCAGCTTTGGCGGGACGAACAATGAGCAGTTCTTC
TRBV28	-	TRBJ1-1	-	CASSFSRWGEVNTEAFF	TGTGCCAGCAGTTTTAGTAGGTGGGGCGAGGTGAACACTGAAGCTTTCTTT
TRBV6-2/TRBV6-3	-	TRBJ2-7	-	CASSYSERHEQYF	TGTGCCAGCAGTTACTCAGAGAGGCACGAGCAGTACTTC
TRBV2	-	TRBJ1-5	-	CASSESGWDQPQHF	TGTGCCAGCAGTGAATCAGGGTGGGATCAGCCCCAGCATTTT
TRBV15	-	TRBJ1-5	-	CATSMGLSNQPQHF	TGTGCCACCAGCATGGGGCTTAGCAATCAGCCCCAGCATTTT
TRBV11-2	-	TRBJ2-5	TRBD2	CASSLDRAGGALETQYF	TGTGCCAGCAGCTTAGATCGCGCGGGAGGGGCGTTAGAGACCCAGTACTTC
TRBV6-5	-	TRBJ2-5	TRBD1	CASSSYRGWGTQYF	TGTGCCAGCAGTTCCTACAGGGGATGGGGGACCCAGTACTTC
TRBV6-5	-	TRBJ2-6	TRBD2	CATAGAGANVLTF	TGTGCCACCGCGGGAGCTGGGGCCAACGTCCTGACTTTC
TRBV7-6	-	TRBJ2-3	TRBD1	CASSQARQGATETDTQYF	TGTGCCAGCAGCCAAGCCCGACAGGGGGCTACGGAGACAGATACGCAGTATTTT
TRBV18	-	TRBJ1-2	TRBD1	CASSPRAGGLSGYTF	TGTGCCAGCTCACCACGGGCAGGGGGCCTGAGTGGCTACACCTTC
TRBV6-7	-	TRBJ1-5	-	CASRSGPSNQPQHF	TGTGCCAGCAGGTCAGGGCCTAGCAATCAGCCCCAGCATTTT
TRBV5-4	few	TRBJ1-1	TRBD1	CASSDRGISAEAFF	TGTGCCAGCAGCGACAGGGGGATATCCGCTGAAGCTTTCTTT
TRBV19	-	TRBJ2-1	TRBD2	CASSTGLAGGNEQFF	TGTGCCAGTAGTACCGGACTAGCGGGAGGCAATGAGCAGTTCTTC
TRBV5-1	-	TRBJ2-3	TRBD2	CASSFTSGLGTDTQYF	TGCGCCAGCAGCTTTACTAGCGGGCTCGGCACAGATACGCAGTATTTT